Listed here are 22 T cell receptor beta chains from one sample, sequenced in a study of tumor-infiltrating lymphocytes in primary liver carcinoma. Blood RNA originated from unsorted whole blood, with germline DNA additionally extracted. The authors made TCR beta cDNA from about 500 ng total RNA with a constant-region primer. Libraries of TCR beta came from three nested multiplex PCR rounds with slightly modified ARM-PCR. Both of the initial two PCR rounds ran for nine to eleven cycles and employed TRBV1-TRBV30 forward primers alongside a C-beta reverse primer. In TCRdb, the multiplex PCR reads were re-called with MiXCR into one record per CDR3 protein. The repertoire holds about 320,000 distinct CDR3 sequences, more than 55% seen once, with approximately 9.4% in the top ten. Specimen: peripheral blood. These receptors were collected from a man in his forties with primary liver carcinoma and hepatitis B virus infection.

About this clonotype itself: The junction departs from germline at one end; a sequencing error may be responsible. The chain uses TRBV11-1 and TRBJ1-1; possible D gene TRBD1, 5 bases. The CDR3 has 15 residues. Germline V CDR1 and CDR2: SGHAT, FQDESV (reference sequence). The chain's CDR3 is CASSHRQSSKTEALF. The CDR3 DNA follows: TGTGCCAGCAGCCATCGACAGTCTTCGAAGACTGAAGCTCTCTTT.

Concerning this clonotype: A much larger clone differs by one base, so this may be a read error. The chain recombines TRBV4-1 with TRBJ2-1; D is unresolved. Germline values: CDR1 MGHRA, CDR2 YSYEKL. The V end lost 4 bases, the J end lost 8 bases, and 15 bases lay between the germline ends. The CDR3 covers 14 residues. The CDR3 region has the DNA TGCGCCAGCAGCCCTCAGGCGAGTGTCGATGAGCAGTTCTTC. This codes for CASSPQASVDEQFF.

In the case of this clonotype: This CDR3 fails to terminate in the conserved phenylalanine or tryptophan, so it likely reflects a read error. The rearrangement uses TRBV14 and TRBJ2-5, with TRBD1 matching over 10 bases. V was pared by 0 bases and J by 7 bases, with 2 bases of the junction left unmatched. Germline assignment: CDR1 SGHDN and CDR2 FVKESK. The CDR3 is made up of 14 amino acids. This CDR3 is CASSQEGQGGTQYL. CDR3 nucleotide sequence: TGTGCCAGCAGCCAAGAAGGACAGGGGGGGACCCAGTACTTA.

The rearrangement uses TRBV4-3 and TRBJ2-3, with D uncertain. Germline CDR1 is LGHNA and CDR2 is YSLEER. The CDR3 runs to 13 residues. Trimming pared 4 bases from V and 6 bases from J, leaving 11 bases between. CDR3 region: CASSRVSGDTQYF. CDR3 nucleotides: TGCGCCAGCAGCCGGGTTTCGGGTGATACGCAGTATTTT.

This chain links TRBV6-5 with TRBJ1-4, with 7 bases that match TRBD1. CDR3 size: 17 residues. Germline CDR1 is MNHEY and CDR2 is SVGAGI. J lost 5 bases, V lost 1 base, and 10 bases had no gene match. The CDR3 sequence: CASSYFPPGQLNEKLFF. CDR3 nucleotides: TGTGCCAGCAGTTACTTCCCTCCGGGACAGCTGAATGAAAAACTGTTTTTT.

This sequence joins TRBV30 and TRBJ1-1; D gene ambiguous. This CDR3 has 12 amino acids. Trimming shortened V by 2 bases and J by 11 bases, and 15 bases separated the two germline ends. CDR1 is GTSNPN, CDR2 SVGIG, per germline (reference sequence). Written as DNA, the CDR3 is TGTGCCTGGAGTTCTCGGGCAGCCCATGCTTTCTTT. Protein: CAWSSRAAHAFF.

A note on this clonotype: A much larger clonotype is one base distant, so this may be a read error. The chain has TRBV4-2 and TRBJ2-2; TRBD2 agrees at 8 bases. Germline values: CDR1 LGHNA, CDR2 YNFKEQ. The CDR3 runs to 16 residues. The CDR3 DNA reads as TGTGCCAGCAGCCAATCAATGGCGGGAGGTACCGGGGAGCTGCTTTTT. Amino acids: CASSQSMAGGTGELLF.

This clonotype showed up many times. For the CDR3, the DNA is TGTGCCATCAGTGTCCCATCTATAGGGTACAATGAGCAGTTCTTC. Translation: CAISVPSIGYNEQFF. The V call is TRBV10-3, the J call TRBJ2-1; D is ambiguous. V lost 4 bases and J lost 4, with 14 bases in between. The CDR3 runs 15 residues. In germline, CDR1 is ENHRY, CDR2 SYGVKD.

The chain joins TRBV5-1 to TRBJ2-2; D not certain. V was shortened by 5 bases and J by 4 bases, with 3 bases between the two germline ends. CDR3 length: 11 amino acids. Germline-derived CDR1 and CDR2 are SGHRS and YFSETQ. CDR3 residues: CASRVTGELFF. The CDR3 nucleotides read TGCGCCAGCAGGGTCACCGGGGAGCTGTTTTTT.

This clonotype is a singleton in its sample. The conserved phenylalanine or tryptophan is not found at the CDR3 terminus, so this likely reflects a read error. The chain carries TRBV6-6 and TRBJ2-1, with D hard to call. Trimming cost V 3 bases and J 9 bases, with 6 bases left between them. CDR1 MNHNY and CDR2 SVGAGI come from the germline V gene (reference sequence). CDR3 length equals 11 residues. The CDR3 here is CASSYTGEQFL. DNA for the CDR3: TGTGCCAGCAGTTATACCGGTGAGCAGTTCTTA.

This clonotype turned up a few times. The genes are TRBV5-1 and TRBJ2-2; TRBD2 is a possible D gene (5 bases). The CDR3 runs 15 residues. Germline V gene data show CDR1 as SGHRS and CDR2 as YFSETQ. The V end lost 4 bases, the J end lost 2 bases, and 12 bases lay between the germline ends. The CDR3 protein is CASSPRASNTGELFF. In DNA, the CDR3 is TGCGCCAGCAGCCCGAGGGCCTCCAACACCGGGGAGCTGTTTTTT.

The sample holds many counts of this clonotype. The chain uses TRBV5-5 and TRBJ1-3; D is possibly TRBD1 (6 bases). CDR1 is SGHKS, CDR2 YYEKEE, per germline (reference sequence). V lost 0 bases and J lost 3, with 10 bases in between. This CDR3 has 15 residues. CDR3 protein: CASSLAGAGGNTIYF. DNA for the CDR3: TGTGCCAGCAGCTTGGCAGGGGCAGGTGGAAACACCATATATTTT.

A single count supports this clonotype. The chain combines TRBV11-1 with TRBJ2-2; D gene ambiguous. V was cut by 6 bases and J by 5 bases, with 10 bases left in between. Germline CDR1 SGHAT, CDR2 FQDESV (reference sequence). The CDR3 spans 13 residues. The CDR3 loop reads CASRPLGTGELFF. The CDR3 DNA sequence: TGTGCCAGCAGACCGTTAGGGACCGGGGAGCTGTTTTTT.

Note on this clonotype: A much larger clone is a single base away; this may be a read error. The genes are TRBV5-4 and TRBJ2-1, with TRBD1 matching over 10 bases. The germline V gene has CDR1 SGHNT and CDR2 YYREEE (reference sequence). With 2 bases clipped from V and 5 bases from J, the junction kept 7 bases outside the gene matches. The CDR3 runs to 16 residues. CDR3 amino acids: CASSFPVTGGNNEQFF. The DNA for the CDR3 is TGTGCCAGCAGCTTTCCCGTGACAGGGGGCAACAATGAGCAGTTCTTC.

The V call is TRBV19, the J call TRBJ1-1; no clear D gene. There are 15 residues in the CDR3. The germline V gene has CDR1 LNHDA and CDR2 SQIVND (reference sequence). V was pared by 5 bases and J by 3 bases, with 16 bases between. The CDR3, as DNA: TGTGCCAGTAGTCCGCGCCAGGTGTACTACACTGAAGCTTTCTTT. Residues: CASSPRQVYYTEAFF.

Concerning this clonotype: At one end the junction does not follow the germline gene, possibly because of a read error. The chain has TRBV10-3 and TRBJ1-3; TRBD1 might be the D (5 bases). Germline V CDR1 and CDR2: ENHRY, SYGVKD. The CDR3 sequence is 13 residues long. The CDR3 DNA sequence: TGTGCCATCAGTGGACAGCCTGGAAACACCATATGTTTT. Translating gives CAISGQPGNTICF.

This clonotype has more than one count but fewer than ten. V is TRBV10-3 and J is TRBJ1-3, with D hard to call. Trimming shortened V by 11 bases and J by 3 bases, and 17 bases separated the two germline ends. Germline V gene sequence: CDR1 ENHRY, CDR2 SYGVKD. The CDR3 has 14 residues. CDR3 region: CAASGYSGGNTIYF. The CDR3 region has the DNA TGTGCCGCCTCGGGGTACTCCGGTGGAAACACCATATATTTT.

In its sample, this clonotype was seen a few times. The chain links TRBV4-1 to TRBJ2-3; the D is unclear. In germline, CDR1 is MGHRA, CDR2 YSYEKL. This CDR3 is built from 14 residues. Trimming removed 0 bases from V and 0 bases from J, with 4 bases in between. The CDR3: CASSQDPSTDTQYF. The CDR3 bases are TGCGCCAGCAGCCAAGATCCCAGCACAGATACGCAGTATTTT.

V gene TRBV20-1 combines with J gene TRBJ2-1, with 9 nucleotides matching TRBD2. Germline assignment: CDR1 DFQATT and CDR2 SNEGSKA (reference sequence). The J segment lost 2 bases and the V segment lost 2 bases, leaving 7 bases of the junction unmatched. The CDR3 contains 16 residues. DNA for the CDR3: TGCAGTGCTAGATCGTATAGCGGGAGCACCTACAATGAGCAGTTCTTC. Translating gives CSARSYSGSTYNEQFF.

Worth noting for this clonotype: A much more abundant neighbour one base away suggests this may be a read error. V usage is TRBV10-3 and J usage is TRBJ2-7, with D tentatively TRBD1 (6 bases). The CDR3 has 16 amino acids. CDR1 and CDR2 from the germline V gene are ENHRY and SYGVKD. The CDR3 protein is CTISESHRTASYEQYF. DNA for the CDR3: TGTACCATCAGTGAGTCTCATAGGACAGCCTCCTACGAGCAGTACTTC.

This clonotype was seen more than once but under ten times. V and J are TRBV5-5 and TRBJ2-7; D uncertain. Deletions cut 3 bases from V and 7 bases from J, with 14 bases between. Germline-derived CDR1 and CDR2 are SGHKS and YYEKEE (reference sequence). This CDR3 has 13 amino acids. This CDR3 is CASSSDSDWEQYF. CDR3 DNA: TGTGCCAGCAGCTCCGACTCAGACTGGGAGCAGTACTTC.

Comments on this clonotype: At one end the junction does not follow the germline gene, possibly because of a read error. The V and J genes are TRBV11-2 and TRBJ2-7, with TRBD2 matching over 7 bases. The CDR3 length is 15 residues. From germline, CDR1 is SGHAT and CDR2 FQNNGV. The CDR3 sequence: CANSLSGGSTNEQYF. DNA for the CDR3: TGTGCCAACAGCTTGTCGGGCGGGAGTACCAACGAGCAGTACTTC. The full variable domain, its missing parts supplied by reference TRBV11-2 and TRBJ2-7, is EAGVAQSPRYKIIEKRQSVAFWCNPISGHATLYWYQQILGQGPKLLIQFQNNGVVDDSQLPKDRFSAERLKGVDSTLKIQPAKLEDSAVYLCANSLSGGSTNEQYFGPGTRLTVT.